This record covers a single TCR beta chain. Per the authors' pipeline: By means of reference gene primer amplification, nucleated cell counts were estimated. The data were produced by immunoSEQ multiplex PCR, yet TCRdb's version contains in-frame clones alone and is incomplete. Clone size and V and J calls were adopted from that table, with D and trimming inferred from the DNA. The data contain roughly 140,000 clones, 65% to 90% of them singletons. This specimen comes from a study of blood T cell repertoires in COVID-19. The wider study: Sources were T cells, B-cell-depleted T cells, or PBMCs; the material itself was cDNA or gDNA.

Germline V CDR1 and CDR2: LNHDA, SQIVND (reference sequence). The V and J ends lost 2 bases and 2 bases respectively, with 15 bases between them. CDR3 size: 16 residues. The sequenced sample consisted of peripheral blood. V and J are TRBV19 and TRBJ2-5; perhaps TRBD1 as D (6 bases). The sequence was obtained from a man between 65 and 85 years old with acute or convalescent COVID-19. The CDR3 nucleotides read TGTGCCAGTAGTATAAACCTTTTGACAGGACAAGAGACCCAGTACTTC. Translated: CASSINLLTGQETQYF.